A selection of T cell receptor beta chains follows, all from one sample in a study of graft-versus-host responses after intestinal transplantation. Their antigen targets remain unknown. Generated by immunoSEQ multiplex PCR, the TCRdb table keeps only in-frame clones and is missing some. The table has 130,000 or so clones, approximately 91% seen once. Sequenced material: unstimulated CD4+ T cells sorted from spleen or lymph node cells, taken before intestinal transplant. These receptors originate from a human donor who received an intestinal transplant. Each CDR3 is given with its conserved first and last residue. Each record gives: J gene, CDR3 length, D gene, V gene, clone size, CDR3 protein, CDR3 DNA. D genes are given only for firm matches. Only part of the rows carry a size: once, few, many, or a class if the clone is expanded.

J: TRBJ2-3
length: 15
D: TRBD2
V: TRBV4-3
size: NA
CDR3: CASSLGTSGTDTQYF
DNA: TGCGCCAGCAGCCTCGGGACTAGCGGCACAGATACGCAGTATTTT

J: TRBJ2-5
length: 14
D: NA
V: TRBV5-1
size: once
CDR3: CASSGSGTQETQYF
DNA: TGCGCCAGCAGCGGGTCCGGGACCCAAGAGACCCAGTACTTC

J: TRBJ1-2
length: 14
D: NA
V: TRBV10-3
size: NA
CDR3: CAISEAEENYGYTF
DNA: TGTGCCATCAGTGAGGCGGAGGAGAACTATGGCTACACCTTC

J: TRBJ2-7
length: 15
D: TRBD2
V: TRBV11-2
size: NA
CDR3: CASSSSGSDSYEQYF
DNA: TGTGCCAGCAGCTCGAGCGGGAGTGACTCCTACGAGCAGTACTTC

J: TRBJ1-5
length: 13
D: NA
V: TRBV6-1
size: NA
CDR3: CASSGQFNQPQHF
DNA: TGTGCCAGCAGCGGACAGTTCAATCAGCCCCAGCATTTT

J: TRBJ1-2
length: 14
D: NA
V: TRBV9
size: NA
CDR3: CASSVSGANYGYTF
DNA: TGTGCCAGCAGCGTAAGCGGGGCGAACTATGGCTACACCTTC

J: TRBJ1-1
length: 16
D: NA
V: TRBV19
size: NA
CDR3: CASSIRTRTMNTEAFF
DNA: TGTGCCAGTAGTATCCGGACAAGGACAATGAACACTGAAGCTTTCTTT

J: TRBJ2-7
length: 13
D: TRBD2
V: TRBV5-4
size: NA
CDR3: CASSLAGVYEQYF
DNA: TGTGCCAGCAGCCTAGCGGGGGTATACGAGCAGTACTTC

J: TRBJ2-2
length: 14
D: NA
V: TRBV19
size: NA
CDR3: CASSKQPSTGELFF
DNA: TGTGCCAGTAGTAAACAGCCTTCCACCGGGGAGCTGTTTTTT

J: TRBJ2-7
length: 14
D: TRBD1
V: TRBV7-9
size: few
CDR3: CASSPGTGGYEQYF
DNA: TGTGCCAGCAGCCCCGGGACAGGGGGCTACGAGCAGTACTTC

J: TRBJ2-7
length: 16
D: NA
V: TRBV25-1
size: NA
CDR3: CASSFGFGFSPYEQYF
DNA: TGTGCCAGCAGCTTTGGTTTCGGGTTCAGCCCCTACGAGCAGTACTTC

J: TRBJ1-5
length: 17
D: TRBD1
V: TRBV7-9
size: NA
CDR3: CASSSHRGRGGNQPQHF
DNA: TGTGCCAGCAGCTCTCACAGGGGGCGCGGGGGAAATCAGCCCCAGCATTTT

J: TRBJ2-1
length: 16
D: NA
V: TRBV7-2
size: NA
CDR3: CASSVTSSGPYNEQFF
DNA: TGTGCCAGCAGCGTCACTAGTTCGGGTCCCTACAATGAGCAGTTCTTC

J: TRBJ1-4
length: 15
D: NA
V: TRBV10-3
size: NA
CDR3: CAISEAGGQNEKLFF
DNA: TGTGCCATCAGTGAAGCCGGGGGGCAAAATGAAAAACTGTTTTTT

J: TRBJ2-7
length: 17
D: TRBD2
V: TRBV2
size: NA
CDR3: CASSEALLAGTSYEQYF
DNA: TGTGCCAGCAGTGAAGCGCTTCTAGCGGGGACCAGCTACGAGCAGTACTTC

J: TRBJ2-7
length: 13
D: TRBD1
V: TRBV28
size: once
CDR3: CASSLPGTGEQYF
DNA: TGTGCCAGCAGCCTGCCCGGGACAGGGGAGCAGTACTTC

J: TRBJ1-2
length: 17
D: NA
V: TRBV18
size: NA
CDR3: CASSPASGGGGNYGYTF
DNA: TGTGCCAGCTCACCAGCCAGTGGCGGAGGGGGGAACTATGGCTACACCTTC

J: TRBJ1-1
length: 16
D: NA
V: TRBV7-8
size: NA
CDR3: CASSLDDGGPGTEAFF
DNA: TGTGCCAGCAGCTTAGATGACGGGGGGCCGGGCACTGAAGCTTTCTTT

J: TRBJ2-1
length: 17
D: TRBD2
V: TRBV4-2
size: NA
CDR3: CASSPGTSGASYNEQFF
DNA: TGTGCCAGCAGCCCCGGGACTAGCGGGGCCTCCTACAATGAGCAGTTCTTC

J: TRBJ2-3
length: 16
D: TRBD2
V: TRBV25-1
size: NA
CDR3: CASSDLSGRRTDTQYF
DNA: TGTGCCAGCAGTGATCTCAGCGGGAGAAGAACAGATACGCAGTATTTT

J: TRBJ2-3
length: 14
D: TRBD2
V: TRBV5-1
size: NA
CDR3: CASTRREYTDTQYF
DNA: TGCGCCAGCACGCGGCGGGAGTACACAGATACGCAGTATTTT

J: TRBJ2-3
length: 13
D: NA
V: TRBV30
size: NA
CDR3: CAWSTGITDTQYF
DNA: TGTGCCTGGAGCACCGGGATCACAGATACGCAGTATTTT

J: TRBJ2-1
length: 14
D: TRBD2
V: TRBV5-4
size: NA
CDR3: CASSPGTTYNEQFF
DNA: TGTGCCAGCAGCCCCGGGACTACCTACAATGAGCAGTTCTTC

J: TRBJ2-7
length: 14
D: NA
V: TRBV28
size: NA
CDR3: CASKSGGSSYEQYF
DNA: TGTGCCAGCAAATCCGGCGGCAGCTCCTACGAGCAGTACTTC